This note documents a single T cell receptor (beta chain) sequence. The sample comes from a study of technical replicates of blood from a handful of donors. Profiling relied on immunoSEQ multiplex PCR, and the TCRdb table lists in-frame clones only, not all of them. The sample carries almost 70,000 clones, about 90% recorded once. This clonotype originated in a human donor in good health. The sample taken for sequencing was T cells isolated from PBMCs.

CDR3 loop: CASSREPGLPQGIQYF. CDR3 coding DNA: TGTGCCAGCAGCAGAGAACCGGGACTACCTCAGGGCATTCAGTACTTC. This chain connects TRBV5-4 to TRBJ2-4, with TRBD2 identical over 7 bases. Losses at the gene ends were 4 bases for V and 9 bases for J; bases not matched to a gene: 16. The V gene's germline CDR1 is SGHNT and CDR2 YYREEE (reference sequence). The CDR3 totals 16 residues.